Reported below is one T cell receptor (beta chain). These data are taken from a study of blood T cell repertoires in COVID-19. Authors' analysis steps: The authors estimated nucleated cell counts from reference gene primer amplification. The protocol was immunoSEQ multiplex PCR, while the TCRdb copy is restricted to in-frame clones and leaves out a portion. Clone size and the V and J calls come from that table; the DNA yielded D and trimming. Of about 72,000 clones listed, around 93% are singletons. Sequenced material: peripheral blood. The TCR sequence derives from a human donor in a cohort sampled during active COVID-19.

The CDR3 loop reads CASSLAELVIEQYF. The CDR3 bases are TGTGCCAGCAGCCTAGCGGAGCTTGTGATCGAGCAGTACTTC. The V and J genes are TRBV2 and TRBJ2-7; 7 nucleotides align to TRBD2. The CDR3 spans 14 residues. Germline-derived CDR1 and CDR2 are SNHLY and FYNNEI. V shed 6 bases and J 6 bases; nucleotides not matched to a gene: 11.